This record concerns one T cell receptor beta chain sequence. The antigen is undetermined. Time point here: pretreatment peripheral blood. The sample is drawn from a study of PD-L1 blockade in urothelial cancer. At the level of the study: Bladder-origin urothelial cancer in males described most of the roughly 30 patients. Study outcomes and limitations: Below-median pretreatment blood TCR clonality was associated with improved progression-free and overall survival. Durable-benefit patients showed greater tumor-associated blood clone expansion at 3 weeks.

J was trimmed by 3 bases and V by 7 bases; bases with no gene match: 7. Germline CDR1 is GTSNPN and CDR2 is SVGIG (reference sequence). The CDR3 has 13 amino acids. Assay: immunoSEQ multiplex PCR; the TCRdb copy retains only in-frame clones and omits some. The repertoire holds 50,000 to 55,000 clones, with approximately 86% as singletons. The chain employs TRBV30 and TRBJ1-1, with TRBD1 matching over 8 bases. This TCR derives from a man in his 60s with urothelial cancer. The starting material was PBMCs, obtained around atezolizumab (anti-PD-L1) treatment. The CDR3 is CALSQGGDTEAFF. The CDR3 bases are TGTGCCTTATCACAGGGGGGGGACACTGAAGCTTTCTTT.